Presented here are 30 T cell receptor beta chains from one specimen sequenced in a study of blood T cell repertoires in COVID-19. Assay used: immunoSEQ multiplex PCR; TCRdb lists only in-frame clones, some missing. The data contain about 270,000 clones, roughly 90% of them singletons. The sample taken for sequencing was PBMCs or T cells enriched from blood (not recorded which). The origin of the receptors is a woman in her 30s who had recovered from COVID-19.

This rearrangement joins TRBV19 to TRBJ1-4, with D maybe TRBD1 (5 bases). The CDR3 loop spans 16 amino acids. CDR1 and CDR2 from the germline V gene are LNHDA and SQIVND (reference sequence). The V and J ends lost 3 bases and 8 bases respectively, with 19 bases between them. Here the CDR3 reads CASSMGLGLHPEKLFF. CDR3 DNA: TGTGCCAGTAGTATGGGGCTGGGTCTGCACCCCGAAAAACTGTTTTTT.

The CDR3 loop is CASQVLGGGVYEQYF. Written as DNA, the CDR3 is TGTGCCAGTCAAGTGTTGGGGGGAGGGGTCTACGAGCAGTACTTC. V usage is TRBV27 and J usage is TRBJ2-7; 7 nucleotides agree with TRBD2. Germline assignment: CDR1 MNHEY and CDR2 SMNVEV (reference sequence). The CDR3 runs 15 residues. The V and J ends lost 9 bases and 3 bases, in that order; junction bases with no gene match: 14.

The chain combines TRBV25-1 with TRBJ2-7; D ambiguous. Trimming took off 5 bases at V and 2 bases at J, with 13 bases between the two ends. CDR3 length: 14 residues. From germline, CDR1 is MGHDK and CDR2 SYGVNS. The CDR3 sequence is CASSPLHQAYEQYF. The CDR3 bases are TGTGCCAGCAGTCCCCTACACCAGGCCTACGAGCAGTACTTC.

The V call is TRBV19, the J call TRBJ2-5; 7 bases align to TRBD1. The length of the CDR3 is 15 residues. The V gene's germline CDR1 is LNHDA and CDR2 SQIVND (reference sequence). Germline trimming cut 8 bases from V and 7 bases from J; bases unmatched to any gene: 16. CDR3 sequence: CASSPTNPGQRTQYF. DNA for the CDR3: TGTGCCAGTTCCCCCACCAACCCGGGACAGAGGACCCAGTACTTC.

The chain carries TRBV4-1 and TRBJ1-2; possibly TRBD1 for D (5 bases). Deletions cut 0 bases from V and 3 bases from J, with 17 bases between. The CDR3 contains 17 residues. Germline CDR1 MGHRA, CDR2 YSYEKL. CDR3 sequence reads: CASSQEFRVGGYYGYTF. The CDR3 nucleotides are TGCGCCAGCAGCCAAGAATTCAGAGTCGGGGGGTACTATGGCTACACCTTC.

This chain links TRBV18 with TRBJ2-5; 7 bases line up with TRBD1. The V segment lost 3 bases and the J segment 1 base; nucleotides outside the gene matches: 2. The CDR3 sequence is 14 residues long. Germline CDR1 is KGHSH and CDR2 is LQKENI. The CDR3 is CASSPGTVQETQYF. CDR3 coding DNA: TGTGCCAGCTCACCCGGGACAGTCCAAGAGACCCAGTACTTC.

The chain has TRBV9 and TRBJ2-2, with 13 bases fitting TRBD2. This CDR3 has 19 residues. The junction had 13 bases not matched to a gene; V was cut back by 3 bases and J by 5 bases. Germline CDR1 reads SGDLS; CDR2 reads YYNGEE. The CDR3 DNA reads as TGTGCCAGCAGCGCTTCACCAACTAGCGGGAGGGGGCAGACCGGGGAGCTGTTTTTT. Its translation is CASSASPTSGRGQTGELFF.

This chain joins TRBV13 and TRBJ1-1; D call uncertain. Per the germline V gene, CDR1 is PRHDT and CDR2 is FYEKMQ (reference sequence). The CDR3 length is 15 residues. With 0 bases removed from V and 7 bases from J, the gap between germline ends came to 15 bases. CDR3 DNA: TGTGCCAGCAGCTTAGGACCAAATCCGGGGAATGAAGCTTTCTTT. It encodes CASSLGPNPGNEAFF.

The rearrangement links TRBV9 to TRBJ2-2; TRBD1 matches at 10 bases. The CDR3 runs 15 residues. The germline gives CDR1 SGDLS, CDR2 YYNGEE. The ends lost 3 bases at V and 6 bases at J; junction bases unmatched: 5. The DNA of the CDR3 is TGTGCCAGCAGCGGGGGACAGGGGCCCGCCGGGGAGCTGTTTTTT. Protein: CASSGGQGPAGELFF.

The rearrangement joins TRBV9 to TRBJ2-1, with TRBD2 matching 10 bases. Germline V gene sequence: CDR1 SGDLS, CDR2 YYNGEE. After removal of 3 bases from V and 5 bases from J, the junction contained 5 bases not matched to a gene. The CDR3 consists of 15 residues. The CDR3 nucleotides are TGTGCCAGCAGCGCACTAGCGGGATTCAACAATGAGCAGTTCTTC. It yields the protein CASSALAGFNNEQFF.

The chain is built from TRBV7-8 and TRBJ2-5; 8 bases match TRBD2. The germline CDR1 and CDR2 sequences are SGHVS and FQNEAQ. This CDR3 is built from 14 residues. V trimming: 3 bases; J trimming: 5 bases; junction bases outside the gene matches: 5. CDR3 sequence (DNA): TGTGCCAGCAGCTTTTGGCTAGCGGGCGAGACCCAGTACTTC. Translating gives CASSFWLAGETQYF.

The rearrangement joins TRBV5-4 to TRBJ2-7, with D perhaps TRBD2 (7 bases). V lost 1 base, J lost 7 bases, and 18 bases lay in between. This CDR3 is 15 amino acids long. Looked up from germline, CDR1 is SGHNT and CDR2 is YYREEE (reference sequence). The CDR3 DNA reads TGTGCCAGCAGCTTGTCATCTCGGGGGGCGTCTGAGCAGTACTTC. This encodes CASSLSSRGASEQYF.

This chain links TRBV7-9 with TRBJ1-2; D remains ambiguous. Germline CDR1 is SEHNR and CDR2 is FQNEAQ (reference sequence). Between the trimmed V and J ends, which lost 3 bases and 6 bases, there was a span of 11 bases. The CDR3 runs 13 residues. CDR3 nucleotide sequence: TGTGCCAGCAGCTTCGAGAGGGAAGATGGCTACACCTTC. Its translation is CASSFEREDGYTF.

This chain connects TRBV28 to TRBJ2-7, with TRBD2 identical over 10 bases. With V trimmed by 3 bases and J by 2 bases, 10 bases remained unmatched. This CDR3 region has 17 residues. Germline V gene data show CDR1 as MDHEN and CDR2 as SYDVKM. CDR3 sequence: CASSFKLAGMNAYEQYF. DNA of the CDR3: TGTGCCAGCAGTTTTAAACTAGCGGGGATGAACGCCTACGAGCAGTACTTC.

V usage is TRBV18 and J usage is TRBJ1-4; possible D gene TRBD1, 5 bases. Trimming pared 4 bases from V and 6 bases from J, leaving 15 bases between. Germline CDR1 reads KGHSH; CDR2 reads LQKENI. This CDR3 is 15 amino acids long. The CDR3 nucleotides are TGTGCCAGCTCACTTCGACAGCCAGACCATGAAAAACTGTTTTTT. Amino acid sequence: CASSLRQPDHEKLFF.

This chain uses TRBV3-1 (or the pseudogene TRBV3-2) with TRBJ1-1; D may be TRBD1 (5 bases). The CDR3 consists of 15 residues. Germline CDR1 reads LGHDT; CDR2 reads YNNKEL (reference sequence). Deletions cut 0 bases from V and 0 bases from J, with 8 bases between. The CDR3 reads CASSQELTVNTEAFF. The CDR3 DNA is TGTGCCAGCAGCCAAGAACTGACAGTGAACACTGAAGCTTTCTTT.

The chain links TRBV28 to TRBJ1-5, with 7 bases lining up with TRBD1. The length of the CDR3 is 20 residues. The J segment lost 3 bases and the V segment lost 4 bases, leaving 21 bases of the junction unmatched. Germline loops: CDR1 MDHEN, CDR2 SYDVKM. The CDR3, as DNA: TGTGCCAGCAGTTCCCCGGGACAGCCGACCGGTGGCCACTCCAATCAGCCCCAGCATTTT. Translating it yields CASSSPGQPTGGHSNQPQHF.

V is TRBV2 and J is TRBJ1-6, with no clear D. V was pared by 5 bases and J by 15 bases, with 17 bases between. The germline V gene encodes CDR1 SNHLY and CDR2 FYNNEI. There are 13 residues in the CDR3. The CDR3 is CASSRGWLGILHF. The CDR3, as DNA: TGTGCCAGCAGTAGAGGGTGGCTAGGAATCCTCCACTTT.

The chain couples TRBV27 to TRBJ1-1; perhaps TRBD1 as D (5 bases). Between the trimmed V and J ends, which lost 5 bases and 4 bases, there was a span of 11 bases. Germline CDR1 and CDR2: MNHEY and SMNVEV (reference sequence). The CDR3 contains 13 residues. CDR3 in amino acids: CASSPPGSTEAFF. The CDR3 DNA sequence: TGTGCCAGCAGTCCACCAGGGTCCACTGAAGCTTTCTTT.

The J gene is TRBJ2-6, the V gene TRBV11-3; D is perhaps TRBD2 (7 bases). Per germline, CDR1 SGHNT and CDR2 YENEEA. The V gene lost 2 bases and the J gene lost 2 bases, with 13 bases spanning the gap. This CDR3 is 17 amino acids long. In nucleotides, the CDR3 is TGTGCCAGCAGCTTAATGGGCGGGGGCACTGGGGCCAACGTCCTGACTTTC. It encodes CASSLMGGGTGANVLTF.

The chain uses TRBV5-5 and TRBJ2-1; 8 nucleotides match TRBD2. The junction had 14 bases not matched to a gene; V was cut back by 0 bases and J by 6 bases. The CDR3 extends over 18 amino acids. Germline V gene lookup returns CDR1 SGHKS and CDR2 YYEKEE (reference sequence). CDR3 sequence reads: CASSLGLAGLGGLNEQFF. Written as DNA, the CDR3 is TGTGCCAGCAGCTTGGGTTTAGCGGGGTTAGGTGGGCTCAATGAGCAGTTCTTC.

V gene TRBV27 combines with J gene TRBJ2-7; TRBD1 aligns across 7 bases. The CDR3 loop spans 18 amino acids. V trimming: 0 bases; J trimming: 0 bases; junction bases outside the gene matches: 11. Germline CDR1 MNHEY, CDR2 SMNVEV (reference sequence). CDR3 region: CASSLSLRQGRSSYEQYF. CDR3 nucleotide sequence: TGTGCCAGCAGTTTATCCCTCCGACAGGGTCGATCCTCCTACGAGCAGTACTTC.

The gene calls are TRBV9 and TRBJ2-2, with D maybe TRBD2 (5 bases). Trimming cost V 3 bases and J 7 bases, with 13 bases left between them. Germline-derived CDR1 and CDR2 are SGDLS and YYNGEE. This CDR3 has 14 residues. Here the CDR3 DNA reads TGTGCCAGCAGCGGATCGGACTTTGACGGGGAGCTGTTTTTT. It translates to CASSGSDFDGELFF.

The chain joins TRBV10-3 to TRBJ1-2, with 7 positions matching TRBD1. Germline-derived CDR1 and CDR2 are ENHRY and SYGVKD. The CDR3 loop spans 12 amino acids. V shed 4 bases and J 8 bases; nucleotides not matched to a gene: 4. The CDR3 nucleotides read TGTGCCATCAGTGGGGACAGTCGGGGCTACACCTTC. The encoded protein is CAISGDSRGYTF.

The gene calls are TRBV27 and TRBJ2-1, with 10 nucleotides matching TRBD2. Germline V lookup: CDR1 MNHEY, CDR2 SMNVEV (reference sequence). The V and J ends lost 6 bases and 6 bases, in that order; junction bases with no gene match: 5. This CDR3 region has 14 residues. CDR3 in amino acids: CASRTGLAINEQFF. In DNA, the CDR3 is TGTGCCAGCAGGACGGGACTAGCGATCAATGAGCAGTTCTTC.

This clone was picked up a small number of times. The chain employs TRBV7-8 and TRBJ1-2; TRBD1 is a possible D gene (5 bases). Trimming cost V 5 bases and J 3 bases, with 13 bases left between them. The CDR3 length is 14 residues. Germline V gene lookup returns CDR1 SGHVS and CDR2 FQNEAQ. The CDR3 is CASSRNSRDYGYTF. For the CDR3, the DNA is TGTGCCAGCAGCCGAAACTCCAGGGACTATGGCTACACCTTC.

V is TRBV27 and J is TRBJ1-1; 9 bases map to TRBD1. CDR1 and CDR2 from the germline V gene are MNHEY and SMNVEV (reference sequence). V dropped 0 bases and J dropped 5; count of bases not matched to a gene: 7. The CDR3 extends over 16 amino acids. The CDR3 nucleotides read TGTGCCAGCAGTTTATCGGTGGGGACAGGGAGGACTGAAGCTTTCTTT. This encodes CASSLSVGTGRTEAFF.

V and J are TRBV15 and TRBJ1-4; TRBD1 matches 7 bases. J gave up 2 bases and V 3 bases, and 6 bases lay outside the gene matches. CDR3 length equals 16 residues. CDR1 LNHNV and CDR2 YYDKDF come from the germline V gene (reference sequence). This CDR3 is CATSRVQGFTNEKLFF. The CDR3 DNA reads TGTGCCACCAGCAGGGTACAGGGGTTTACTAATGAAAAACTGTTTTTT.

This chain links TRBV3-1 (or the pseudogene TRBV3-2) with TRBJ2-7, with D possibly matching TRBD1 (6 bases). CDR1 is LGHDT and CDR2 is YNNKEL in the germline V gene (reference sequence). Trimming left V 1 base short and J 3 bases short, with 10 bases between. The CDR3 has 14 amino acids. The CDR3 nucleotides are TGTGCCAGCAGCCAAGGACACAGGGACTACGAGCAGTACTTC. It is translated as CASSQGHRDYEQYF.

J is TRBJ1-2 and V is TRBV19; perhaps TRBD1 as D (5 bases). The CDR3 extends over 13 amino acids. The V end was cut by 6 bases, the J end by 0 bases, with 8 bases between. CDR1 and CDR2 from the germline V gene are LNHDA and SQIVND (reference sequence). CDR3 sequence (DNA): TGTGCCAGTAGGGGACTCCCTAACTATGGCTACACCTTC. Its translation is CASRGLPNYGYTF.